This T cell receptor beta chain is drawn from a study of T cells after yellow fever vaccination. Findings and caveats of the study: Most clones from primary vaccination were detected again post-booster (around 96% CD4, 70% to 90% CD8).

Trimming pared 6 bases from V and 4 bases from J, leaving 9 bases between. From germline, CDR1 is MDHEN and CDR2 SYDVKM. The CDR3 is 12 amino acids. TCRdb called the 5' RACE reads again in MiXCR, with one record for every CDR3 protein. The sample includes about 150,000 distinct CDR3 sequences, approximately 6.2% of them seen just once. This clonotype was detected many times. Its target is unknown. This sample comprised CD4+ T cells sorted from PBMCs, obtained on the day of the first yellow fever vaccination. The V and J genes are TRBV28 and TRBJ1-1; D gene unclear. This TCR was sampled from a young man who received the YFV17D yellow fever vaccine. The CDR3 bases are TGTGCCAGCAGGAATAGAATCACTGAAGCTTTCTTT. Translation gives CASRNRITEAFF.